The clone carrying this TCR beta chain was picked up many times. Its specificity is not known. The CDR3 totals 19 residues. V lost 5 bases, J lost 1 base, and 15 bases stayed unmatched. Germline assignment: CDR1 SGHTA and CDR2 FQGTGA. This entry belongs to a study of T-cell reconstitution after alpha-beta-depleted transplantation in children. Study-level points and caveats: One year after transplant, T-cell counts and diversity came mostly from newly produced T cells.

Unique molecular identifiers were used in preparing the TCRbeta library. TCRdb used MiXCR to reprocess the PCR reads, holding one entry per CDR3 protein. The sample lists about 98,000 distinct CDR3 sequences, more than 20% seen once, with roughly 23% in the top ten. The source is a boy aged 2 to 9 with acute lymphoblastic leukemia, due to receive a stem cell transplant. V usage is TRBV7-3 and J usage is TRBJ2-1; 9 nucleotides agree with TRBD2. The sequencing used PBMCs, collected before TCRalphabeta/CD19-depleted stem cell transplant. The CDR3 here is CASSATSGGYPGSYNEQFF. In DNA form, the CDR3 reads TGTGCCAGCAGCGCGACTAGCGGAGGGTACCCAGGGTCCTACAATGAGCAGTTCTTC.